This T cell receptor beta chain was sequenced for a study of blood T cell repertoires in COVID-19. Background on the study: COVID-19 samples, acute and convalescent, were from the United States, Italy and Spain. PBMCs, B-cell-depleted T cells, or T cells were the source of the cDNA or gDNA that made up the material.

Under the authors' procedure: Estimation of nucleated cell counts relied on the amplification of reference gene primers. TCRdb's copy holds only in-frame clones and misses some; the assay was immunoSEQ multiplex PCR. That table supplies the V and J calls and clone size; D and trimming were determined from the DNA. The sample lists about 200,000 clones, 70% to 90% occurring once. Germline V gives CDR1 SGHRS, CDR2 YFSETQ. Unmatched junction bases numbered 8, after V lost 2 bases and J lost 6 bases. CDR3 size: 16 residues. This TCR derives from a human donor with active or convalescent COVID-19. The donor label of this sample is uncertain. The chain combines TRBV5-1 with TRBJ2-1; 10 bases fit TRBD2. The sample taken for sequencing was peripheral blood. CDR3 in DNA: TGCGCCAGCAGCTTACGGACTAGCGGTCGATCCAATGAGCAGTTCTTC. This codes for CASSLRTSGRSNEQFF.